The 18 T cell receptor beta chains given below trace back to one sample, sequenced in a study of cytomegalovirus exposure and HLA in healthy donors. Primers: 60 Vbeta forward and 13 Jbeta reverse. TCRdb keeps only in-frame clones here, not all; method: immunoSEQ multiplex PCR. The data show around 230,000 clones, approximately 85% seen once. Sequencing was done on a sample of PBMCs. The origin of the receptors is a girl aged 2 to 9 in good health and CMV-seronegative.

This clone was found a few times. Relative to the germline gene, one junction end is altered; a read error may explain this. The chain is built from TRBV6-1 and TRBJ2-3; possible D gene TRBD1, 5 bases. Germline V CDR1 and CDR2: MNHNS, SASEGT. The CDR3 is 19 residues long. This CDR3 is CASREGSTALSPVTDTQYF. The CDR3 region has the DNA TGTGCCAGCAGGGAAGGCTCGACAGCGCTCTCCCCCGTCACAGATACGCAGTATTTT.

V usage is TRBV5-1 and J usage is TRBJ1-1, with D unresolved. The CDR3 sequence is 15 residues long. The V gene lost 0 bases and the J gene lost 3 bases, with 12 bases spanning the gap. Germline V CDR1 and CDR2: SGHRS, YFSETQ. The CDR3 reads CASSLASSIDTEAFF. The DNA of the CDR3 is TGCGCCAGCAGCTTGGCCTCGTCGATAGACACTGAAGCTTTCTTT. Based on the CDR3 plus reference TRBV5-1 and TRBJ1-1, the full variable domain is KAGVTQTPRYLIKTRGQQVTLSCSPISGHRSVSWYQQTPGQGLQFLFEYFSETQRNKGNFPGRFSGRQFSNSRSEMNVSTLELGDSALYLCASSLASSIDTEAFFGQGTRLTVV.

The rearrangement joins TRBV7-8 to TRBJ2-7; a weak D match, TRBD1 (6 bases). Germline CDR1 is SGHVS and CDR2 is FQNEAQ. This CDR3 spans 14 amino acids. Trimming took 5 bases from V and 8 from J, leaving 19 bases between them. The CDR3 is CASSADSPLTQQYF. CDR3 bases: TGTGCCAGCAGCGCGGACAGCCCCCTTACGCAGCAGTACTTC. Full variable domain (outside the CDR3, taken from reference TRBV7-8 and TRBJ2-7): GAGVSQSPRYKVAKRGQDVALRCDPISGHVSLFWYQQALGQGPEFLTYFQNEAQLDKSGLPSDRFFAERPEGSVSTLKIQRTQQEDSAVYLCASSADSPLTQQYFGPGTRLTVT.

The chain recombines TRBV5-1 with TRBJ2-5; a weak D match, TRBD1 (6 bases). The CDR3 has 15 residues. CDR1 is SGHRS and CDR2 is YFSETQ in the germline V gene. The germline V and J ends were trimmed by 4 bases and 3 bases, with 16 bases remaining between them. CDR3 nucleotide sequence: TGCGCCAGCAGCCCTCCGGGACAAGGGGAAGAGACCCAGTACTTC. Translating gives CASSPPGQGEETQYF.

V and J are TRBV5-5 and TRBJ1-2; D gene uncertain. Trimming took 4 bases from V and 0 from J, leaving 19 bases between them. Germline-derived CDR1 and CDR2 are SGHKS and YYEKEE (reference sequence). This CDR3 is built from 17 residues. The CDR3 region is CASSPHPRREANYGYTF. The CDR3 region has the DNA TGTGCCAGCAGCCCCCACCCCCGGAGGGAAGCTAACTATGGCTACACCTTC. The full variable domain, rest sourced from reference TRBV5-5 and TRBJ1-2, is DAGVTQSPTHLIKTRGQQVTLRCSPISGHKSVSWYQQVLGQGPQFIFQYYEKEERGRGNFPDRFSARQFPNYSSELNVNALLLGDSALYLCASSPHPRREANYGYTFGSGTRLTVV.

Concerning this clone: Germline and junction disagree at one end, which may indicate a read error. This rearrangement joins TRBV7-9 to TRBJ2-5, with TRBD2 matching over 9 bases. The CDR3 runs 16 residues. The germline V gene has CDR1 SEHNR and CDR2 FQNEAQ (reference sequence). CDR3 sequence (DNA): TGTTCCAGCAGCTTACTGGCGGGGGGGAACCAAGAGACCCAGTACTTC. It translates to CSSSLLAGGNQETQYF.

V and J are TRBV19 and TRBJ1-2; D may be TRBD1 (6 bases). Trimming pared 6 bases from V and 5 bases from J, leaving 13 bases between. Per the germline V gene, CDR1 is LNHDA and CDR2 is SQIVND (reference sequence). CDR3 length: 13 amino acids. The CDR3 reads CASSRQAAYGYTF. The DNA for the CDR3 is TGTGCCAGTAGCCGACAGGCTGCATATGGCTACACCTTC.

This rearrangement joins TRBV11-2 to TRBJ1-5, with D possibly matching TRBD1 (5 bases). Germline CDR1 and CDR2: SGHAT and FQNNGV. Trimming took off 3 bases at V and 8 bases at J, with 8 bases between the two ends. The CDR3 is 12 amino acids. The chain's CDR3 is CASSLAGKPQHF. The CDR3 DNA follows: TGTGCCAGCAGCTTGGCAGGGAAGCCCCAGCATTTT.

The J gene is TRBJ2-1, the V gene TRBV6-1; TRBD2 aligns across 12 bases. Trimming at V came to 7 bases and at J to 5 bases, leaving 6 bases not matched to a gene. The CDR3 has 15 residues. Germline CDR1 is MNHNS and CDR2 is SASEGT. The CDR3 protein is CASKRTSGTDNEQFF. The CDR3 DNA is TGTGCCAGCAAGAGGACTAGCGGGACCGACAATGAGCAGTTCTTC.

The genes are TRBV5-4 and TRBJ2-7, with D possibly TRBD1 on 7 matching bases. From germline, CDR1 is SGHNT and CDR2 YYREEE (reference sequence). V was pared by 4 bases and J by 3 bases, with 14 bases between. CDR3 size: 14 residues. CDR3 nucleotide sequence: TGTGCCAGCAGCGGGGGGACAGAGGGCTACGAGCAGTACTTC. The encoded protein is CASSGGTEGYEQYF.

J is TRBJ1-5 and V is TRBV5-1; D is unclear. This CDR3 is 14 amino acids long. Germline CDR1 SGHRS, CDR2 YFSETQ. Trimming left V 0 bases short and J 4 bases short, with 8 bases between. The CDR3 coding sequence is TGCGCCAGCAGCTTGGGGGCAGGTAATCAGCCCCAGCATTTT. This encodes CASSLGAGNQPQHF. The full variable domain, in which reference TRBV5-1 and TRBJ1-5 provide the parts outside the CDR3, is KAGVTQTPRYLIKTRGQQVTLSCSPISGHRSVSWYQQTPGQGLQFLFEYFSETQRNKGNFPGRFSGRQFSNSRSEMNVSTLELGDSALYLCASSLGAGNQPQHFGDGTRLSIL.

The V gene is TRBV2, the J gene TRBJ2-5; D gene ambiguous. Trimming took 5 bases from V and 4 from J, leaving 11 bases between them. CDR3 length: 13 residues. Germline V lookup: CDR1 SNHLY, CDR2 FYNNEI. CDR3 loop: CASSQTLLETQYF. CDR3 nucleotides: TGTGCCAGCAGTCAAACCCTACTAGAGACCCAGTACTTC.

A note on this clone: The sample has other DNA sequences that encode this CDR3 too. The chain has TRBV10-3 and TRBJ2-7, with D unclear. The CDR3 totals 14 residues. Between the trimmed V and J ends, which lost 0 bases and 0 bases, there was a span of 6 bases. The germline CDR1 and CDR2 sequences are ENHRY and SYGVKD. CDR3 protein: CAISESGGSYEQYF. The CDR3 nucleotides are TGTGCCATCAGTGAGTCTGGCGGCTCCTACGAGCAGTACTTC.

The chain uses TRBV5-5 and TRBJ1-2; TRBD1 matches at 7 bases. The J segment lost 8 bases and the V segment lost 1 base, leaving 5 bases of the junction unmatched. This CDR3 is 13 amino acids long. From germline, CDR1 is SGHKS and CDR2 YYEKEE (reference sequence). CDR3 nucleotide sequence: TGTGCCAGCAGCTTGTCAGGGGGTTCAGGCTACACCTTC. It specifies CASSLSGGSGYTF. The full variable domain, rest sourced from reference TRBV5-5 and TRBJ1-2, is DAGVTQSPTHLIKTRGQQVTLRCSPISGHKSVSWYQQVLGQGPQFIFQYYEKEERGRGNFPDRFSARQFPNYSSELNVNALLLGDSALYLCASSLSGGSGYTFGSGTRLTVV.

In DNA, the CDR3 is TGTGCCAGCAGCATGGGACTAGCGGGGGGAGAGACCCAGTACTTC. Protein product: CASSMGLAGGETQYF. The gene calls are TRBV13 and TRBJ2-5, with 15 bases matching TRBD2. CDR1 and CDR2 (germline): PRHDT, FYEKMQ (reference sequence). This CDR3 has 15 residues. V was pared by 5 bases and J by 4 bases, with 2 bases of the junction left unmatched.

This chain connects TRBV6-1 to TRBJ1-4; a possible D gene is TRBD1 (5 bases). The length of the CDR3 is 13 residues. Germline CDR1 and CDR2: MNHNS and SASEGT. V lost 6 bases, J lost 4 bases, and 9 bases lay in between. The chain's CDR3 is CASRTANNEKLFF. The CDR3 DNA follows: TGTGCCAGCAGGACAGCGAATAATGAAAAACTGTTTTTT.

The V call is TRBV10-1, the J call TRBJ2-5, with D possibly matching TRBD1 (6 bases). The CDR3 is 15 residues long. CDR1 and CDR2 from the germline V gene are WNHNN and SYGVQD (reference sequence). Trimming removed 3 bases at V and 1 base at J, with 12 bases between. CDR3 protein: CASSDGRGLQETQYF. CDR3 bases: TGCGCCAGCAGTGATGGCAGGGGCCTCCAAGAGACCCAGTACTTC.

CDR3 sequence: CATRDRGLEGEQFF. The CDR3 DNA reads TGTGCCACACGGGACAGGGGGCTTGAGGGTGAGCAGTTCTTC. The chain couples TRBV10-3 to TRBJ2-1, with 12 bases identical to TRBD1. The CDR3 spans 14 residues. J gave up 9 bases and V 10 bases, and 10 bases lay outside the gene matches. Germline-derived CDR1 and CDR2 are ENHRY and SYGVKD.